This TCR beta chain appears in the sequencing data of a study of OX40 agonist ivuxolimab in advanced cancers. Assay used: immunoSEQ multiplex PCR; TCRdb lists only in-frame clones, some missing. The data contain about 52,000 clones, 86% of them seen just once; the ten biggest clones take up less than 7%. Germline CDR1 reads SGDLS; CDR2 reads YYNGEE. The length of the CDR3 is 15 residues. Unmatched junction bases numbered 11, after V lost 4 bases and J lost 5 bases. A single count supports this clone. The J gene is TRBJ2-7, the V gene TRBV9; TRBD1 matches at 8 bases. The TCR comes from an adult with an advanced solid tumor such as melanoma, head and neck, liver or kidney cancer. The sequenced sample was CD4+ or CD8+ T cells sorted from blood, obtained in a trial of the OX40 agonist ivuxolimab. The CDR3 loop is CASSTQGARAHEQYF. The CDR3 DNA follows: TGTGCCAGCAGCACTCAGGGGGCGCGGGCCCACGAGCAGTACTTC.